This T cell receptor (beta chain) was identified during a study of post-analysis software for immune sequencing data. At the level of the study: Patients had relapsing-remitting, secondary progressive or progressive-relapsing multiple sclerosis; some lacked subtype. Findings and limits, study-wide: Multiple sclerosis patients had significantly lower normalized Chao1 diversity than controls. Controls showed lower frequencies than patients for roughly 5 TRBV segments, and TRBV5-6, TRBV5-1 and TRBV20-1 were among these. F measure clustering grouped samples strongly by preparation batch.

The V end was cut by 0 bases, the J end by 3 bases, with 10 bases between. The germline V gene encodes CDR1 SGHRS and CDR2 YFSETQ. This CDR3 is built from 14 residues. TCR beta cDNA libraries included unique molecular identifiers. Yield was approximately 500,000 cDNA molecules from around 1 to 9.1 million T cells. TCRdb re-analysed the PCR reads in MiXCR, keeping a single row per CDR3 protein. The sample contains hundreds of thousands of distinct CDR3 sequences, roughly three fifths of which appear only once. Concerning this clonotype: Its antigen is unknown.

The chain has TRBV5-1 and TRBJ2-7; D tentatively fits TRBD1 or TRBD2 (5 bases each). What was sequenced was blood. This TCR derives from a girl aged 2 to 9 with multiple sclerosis. The CDR3 spells CASSLGQRGYEQYF. The CDR3 bases are TGCGCCAGCAGCTTGGGGCAGAGGGGCTACGAGCAGTACTTC.